The 5 T cell receptor beta chains reported below all come from one sample, sequenced in a study of shared clonotypes between healthy human individuals. Libraries were prepared by immunoSEQ multiplex PCR; TCRdb keeps only in-frame clonotypes and omits some of them. Of about 1 million clones listed, about 76% are singletons. The sample consisted of memory CD4+ T cells sorted from blood. Subset meaning: CD45RA-negative fraction. The receptors shown here come from a young man in good health.

V is TRBV7-8 and J is TRBJ2-7; D is uncertain. Germline assignment: CDR1 SGHVS and CDR2 FQNEAQ. V was shortened by 1 base and J by 7 bases, with 8 bases between the two germline ends. The CDR3 has 12 residues. The CDR3 loop is CASSLVTGEQYF. In DNA form, the CDR3 reads TGTGCCAGCAGCTTAGTAACCGGGGAGCAGTACTTC.

The V call is TRBV7-2, the J call TRBJ2-5, with 7 nucleotides matching TRBD2. CDR1 and CDR2 from the germline V gene are SGHTA and FQGNSA. The CDR3 runs 14 residues. V gave up 2 bases and J gave up 5 bases; unmatched junction bases: 5. DNA of the CDR3: TGTGCCAGCAGCTTAAGCTTCGGGGGGGAGACCCAGTACTTC. Amino acids: CASSLSFGGETQYF.

This clone was seen just once. The chain recombines TRBV5-1 with TRBJ2-2; D ambiguous. The CDR3 totals 16 residues. V was trimmed by 1 base and J by 0 bases, leaving 10 bases between them. Germline V gives CDR1 SGHRS, CDR2 YFSETQ. CDR3 nucleotide sequence: TGCGCCAGCAGCTTGTTGTACAGAACGAACACCGGGGAGCTGTTTTTT. Translated, it gives CASSLLYRTNTGELFF.

This chain joins TRBV28 and TRBJ1-4; D might be TRBD1 (6 bases). The germline CDR1 and CDR2 sequences are MDHEN and SYDVKM. CDR3 length: 12 residues. Trimming left V 6 bases short and J 14 bases short, with 16 bases between. In DNA form, the CDR3 reads TGTGCCAGCAGAACTCCCGGACAGAGGCTGTTTTTT. Its translation is CASRTPGQRLFF.

V usage is TRBV6-6 and J usage is TRBJ1-1; weak D call: TRBD1 (5 bases). Deletions cut 4 bases from V and 10 bases from J, with 13 bases between. The V gene's germline CDR1 is MNHNY and CDR2 SVGAGI (reference sequence). The CDR3 length is 12 residues. This chain's CDR3 is CASSSLRGGAFF. The CDR3 bases are TGTGCCAGCAGTTCCCTTCGGGGGGGAGCTTTCTTT.